This T cell receptor beta chain was sequenced in a study of shared clonotypes between healthy human individuals. Overall study context: Those who served as donors were a couple of women and a few men between the ages of 18 and 49. Study-level results: Between a few donors, naive CD4 clonotypes were shared at a level of about 5%. The diversity represented, both genetic and in exposure history, was limited by few donors.

Every immunoSEQ plate was one replicate of a subset's evenly spread DNA. Assay used: immunoSEQ multiplex PCR; TCRdb lists only in-frame clones, some missing. The sample includes fewer than 800,000 clones, roughly nine tenths of them seen just once. Germline lookup yields CDR1 MGHRA and CDR2 YSYEKL. V lost 4 bases to trimming and J lost 0 bases, with 16 bases between them. The CDR3 is made up of 17 amino acids. Selected positively for CCR7 and CD45RO-negative, naive CD8 cells excluded terminally differentiated effector memory CD45RA+ cells. As to this clone: Its antigen remains unknown.

Sequencing was done on a sample of naive CD8+ T cells sorted from blood. This clonotype was obtained from a man aged 25-40 years in good health. The chain links TRBV4-1 to TRBJ1-5; TRBD1 is a possible D gene (5 bases). The CDR3 DNA reads as TGCGCCAGCAGCCTGGAGGACATTGGGATTAGCAATCAGCCCCAGCATTTT. Its protein is CASSLEDIGISNQPQHF.